This TCR beta chain was retrieved from a study of T cells after yellow fever vaccination. Germline V gene sequence: CDR1 KGHSH, CDR2 LQKENI. This CDR3 comprises 16 residues. The V and J ends lost 2 bases and 3 bases, in that order; junction bases with no gene match: 9. TCRdb re-called the 5' RACE reads with MiXCR, one entry per CDR3 protein. This table has more than 300,000 distinct CDR3 sequences, around 11% appearing once. This clonotype was seen only a few times. The sequences come from CD4+ T cells sorted from PBMCs, collected 45 days after the yellow fever booster vaccination. The sequence came from a man aged 18 to 30 who received the YFV17D yellow fever vaccine. This chain links TRBV18 with TRBJ1-2; TRBD1 agrees at 7 bases. Written as DNA, the CDR3 is TGTGCCAGCTCACCAATCGGTTCGGGACAGTACTATGGCTACACCTTC. Amino acid sequence: CASSPIGSGQYYGYTF.